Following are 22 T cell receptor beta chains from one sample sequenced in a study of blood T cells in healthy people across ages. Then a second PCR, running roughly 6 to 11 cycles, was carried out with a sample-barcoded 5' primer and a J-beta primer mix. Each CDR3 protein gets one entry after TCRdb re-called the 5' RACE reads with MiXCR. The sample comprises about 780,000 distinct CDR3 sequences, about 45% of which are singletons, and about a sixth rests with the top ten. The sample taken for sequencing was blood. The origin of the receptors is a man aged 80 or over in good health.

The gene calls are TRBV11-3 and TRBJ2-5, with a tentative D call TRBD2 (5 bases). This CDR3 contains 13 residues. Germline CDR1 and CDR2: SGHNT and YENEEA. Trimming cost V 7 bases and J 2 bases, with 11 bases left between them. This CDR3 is CASTDQRQETQYF. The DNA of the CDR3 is TGTGCCAGCACCGACCAGCGGCAAGAGACCCAGTACTTC.

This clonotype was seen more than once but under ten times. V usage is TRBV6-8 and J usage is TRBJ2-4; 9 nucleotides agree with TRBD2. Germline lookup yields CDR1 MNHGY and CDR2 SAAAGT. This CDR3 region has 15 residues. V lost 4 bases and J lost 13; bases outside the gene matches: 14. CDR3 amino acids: CASSWQLAGLNEQYF. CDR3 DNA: TGTGCCAGCAGTTGGCAACTAGCGGGCCTCAATGAGCAGTACTTC.

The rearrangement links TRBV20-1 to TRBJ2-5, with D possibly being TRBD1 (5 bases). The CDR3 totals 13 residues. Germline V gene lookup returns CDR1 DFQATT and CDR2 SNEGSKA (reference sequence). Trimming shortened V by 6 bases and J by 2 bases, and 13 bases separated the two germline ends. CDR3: CSAREQAQETQYF. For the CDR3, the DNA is TGCAGTGCCCGCGAACAGGCACAAGAGACCCAGTACTTC.

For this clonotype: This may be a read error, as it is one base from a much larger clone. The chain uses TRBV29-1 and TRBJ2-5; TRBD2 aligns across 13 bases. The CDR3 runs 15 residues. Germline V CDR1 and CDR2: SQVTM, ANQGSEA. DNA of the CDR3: TGCGGCGCCACTAGGGGACTAGCGGGACAGGAGACCCAGTACTTC. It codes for CGATRGLAGQETQYF.

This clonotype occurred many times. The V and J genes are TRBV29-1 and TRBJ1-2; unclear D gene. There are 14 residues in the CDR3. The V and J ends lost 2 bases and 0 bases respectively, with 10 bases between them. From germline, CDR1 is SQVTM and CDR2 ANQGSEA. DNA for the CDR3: TGCAGCGTTGAATCTCTGGGGACTAACTATGGCTACACCTTC. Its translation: CSVESLGTNYGYTF.

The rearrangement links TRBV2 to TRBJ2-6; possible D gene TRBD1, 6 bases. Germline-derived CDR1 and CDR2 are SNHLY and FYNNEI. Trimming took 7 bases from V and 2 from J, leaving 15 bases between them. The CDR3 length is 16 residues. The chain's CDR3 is CASTLTQGPGANVLTF. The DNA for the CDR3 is TGTGCCAGCACCTTGACACAGGGACCTGGGGCCAACGTCCTGACTTTC.

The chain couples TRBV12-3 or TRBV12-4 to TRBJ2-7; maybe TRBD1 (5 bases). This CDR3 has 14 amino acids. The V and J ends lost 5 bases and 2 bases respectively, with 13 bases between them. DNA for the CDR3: TGTGCCAGCAGTCCGGACACTGTAACCTACGAGCAGTACTTC. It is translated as CASSPDTVTYEQYF.

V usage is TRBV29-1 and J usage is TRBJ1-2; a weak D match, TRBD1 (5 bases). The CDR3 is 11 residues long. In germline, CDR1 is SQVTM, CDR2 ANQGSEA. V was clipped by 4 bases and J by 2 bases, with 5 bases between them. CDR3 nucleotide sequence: TGCAGCGTTGCAGGGAACTATGGCTACACCTTC. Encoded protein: CSVAGNYGYTF.

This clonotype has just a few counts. The CDR3 region has the DNA TGTGCCAGCAGCTTAACTAGCGCAGGGGACAATGAGCAGTTCTTC. Translation: CASSLTSAGDNEQFF. This chain uses TRBV7-2 with TRBJ2-1, with D possibly being TRBD2 (7 bases). Deletions cut 2 bases from V and 5 bases from J, with 13 bases between. There are 15 residues in the CDR3. From germline, CDR1 is SGHTA and CDR2 FQGNSA.

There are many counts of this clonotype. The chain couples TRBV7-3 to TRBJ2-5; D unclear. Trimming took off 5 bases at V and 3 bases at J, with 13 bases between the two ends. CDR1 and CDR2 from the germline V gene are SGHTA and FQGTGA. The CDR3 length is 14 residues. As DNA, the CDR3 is TGTGCCAGCAGCCGTGGATCTCCGAAAGAGACCCAGTACTTC. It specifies CASSRGSPKETQYF.

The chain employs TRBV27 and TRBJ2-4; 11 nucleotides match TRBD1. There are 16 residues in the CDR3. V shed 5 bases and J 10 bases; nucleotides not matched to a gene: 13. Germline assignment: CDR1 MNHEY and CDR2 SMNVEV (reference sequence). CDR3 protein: CASSPRDRGSPGIQYF. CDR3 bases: TGTGCCAGCAGTCCCCGGGACAGGGGGAGCCCGGGGATTCAGTACTTC.

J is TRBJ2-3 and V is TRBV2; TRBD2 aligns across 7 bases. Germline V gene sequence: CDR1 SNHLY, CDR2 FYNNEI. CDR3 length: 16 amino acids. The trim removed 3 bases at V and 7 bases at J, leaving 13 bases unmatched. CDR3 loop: CASSDGTGGRTNTQYF. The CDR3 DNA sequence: TGTGCCAGCAGTGACGGGACTGGCGGGAGAACGAATACGCAGTATTTT.

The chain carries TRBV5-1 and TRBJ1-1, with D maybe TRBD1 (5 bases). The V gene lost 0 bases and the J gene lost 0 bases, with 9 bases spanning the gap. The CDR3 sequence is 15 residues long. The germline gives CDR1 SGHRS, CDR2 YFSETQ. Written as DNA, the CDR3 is TGCGCCAGCAGCTTGGACAGGATTCTGAACACTGAAGCTTTCTTT. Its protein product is CASSLDRILNTEAFF.

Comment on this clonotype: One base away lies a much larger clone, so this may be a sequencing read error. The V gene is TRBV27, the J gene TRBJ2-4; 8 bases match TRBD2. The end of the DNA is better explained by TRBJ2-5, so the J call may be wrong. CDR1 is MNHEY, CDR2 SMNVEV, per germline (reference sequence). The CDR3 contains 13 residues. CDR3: CACSDSGAETQYF. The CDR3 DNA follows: TGTGCCTGCTCCGATAGCGGGGCAGAGACCCAGTACTTC.

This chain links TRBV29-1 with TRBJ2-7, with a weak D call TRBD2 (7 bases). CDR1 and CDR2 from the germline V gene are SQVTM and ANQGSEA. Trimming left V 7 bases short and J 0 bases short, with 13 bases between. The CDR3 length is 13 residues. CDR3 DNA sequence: TGCAGCGGGGGGGGCCCGAACTCCTACGAGCAGTACTTC. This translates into CSGGGPNSYEQYF.

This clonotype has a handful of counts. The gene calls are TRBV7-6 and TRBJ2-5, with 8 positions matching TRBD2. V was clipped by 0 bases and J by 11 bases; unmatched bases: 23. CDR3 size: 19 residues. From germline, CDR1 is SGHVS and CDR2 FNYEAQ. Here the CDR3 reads CASSLAGGIAGKRTDEQYF. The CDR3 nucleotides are TGTGCCAGCAGCTTAGCGGGAGGAATAGCGGGAAAACGTACAGATGAGCAGTACTTC.

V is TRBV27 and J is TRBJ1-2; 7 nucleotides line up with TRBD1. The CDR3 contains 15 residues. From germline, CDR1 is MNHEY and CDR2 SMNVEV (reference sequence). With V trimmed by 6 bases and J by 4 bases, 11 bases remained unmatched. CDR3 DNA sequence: TGTGCCAGCAGACCCCGAGGAGGGGGCGGCTATGGCTACACCTTC. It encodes CASRPRGGGGYGYTF.

The CDR3: CASSVGLASNTGELFF. CDR3 nucleotide sequence: TGTGCCAGCAGCGTAGGACTAGCGAGTAATACCGGGGAGCTGTTTTTT. The rearrangement joins TRBV9 to TRBJ2-2, with 8 nucleotides matching TRBD2. Germline V CDR1 and CDR2: SGDLS, YYNGEE. The CDR3 sequence is 16 residues long. J gave up 5 bases and V 0 bases, and 6 bases lay outside the gene matches.

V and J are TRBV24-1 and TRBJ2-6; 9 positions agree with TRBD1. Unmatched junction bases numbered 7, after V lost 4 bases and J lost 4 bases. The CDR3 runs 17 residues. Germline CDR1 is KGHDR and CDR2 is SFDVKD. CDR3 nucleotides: TGTGCCACCAGTGACCGGACAGGGGTCTTGGGGGCCAACGTCCTGACTTTC. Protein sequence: CATSDRTGVLGANVLTF.

In DNA form, the CDR3 reads TGTGCCAGCAGCGTAGAGTCGACTAGCACAGATACGCAGTATTTT. The encoded protein is CASSVESTSTDTQYF. V is TRBV9 and J is TRBJ2-3; D unclear. Trimming cost V 0 bases and J 0 bases, with 8 bases left between them. The CDR3 contains 15 residues. Germline CDR1 and CDR2: SGDLS and YYNGEE.

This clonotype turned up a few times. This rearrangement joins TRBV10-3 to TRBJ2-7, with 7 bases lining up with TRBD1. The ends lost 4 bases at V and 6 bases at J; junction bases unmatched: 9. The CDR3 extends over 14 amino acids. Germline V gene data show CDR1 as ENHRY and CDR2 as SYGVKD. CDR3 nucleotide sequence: TGTGCCATCAGTGGGCCGACAGGGACGAGCGAGCAGTACTTC. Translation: CAISGPTGTSEQYF.

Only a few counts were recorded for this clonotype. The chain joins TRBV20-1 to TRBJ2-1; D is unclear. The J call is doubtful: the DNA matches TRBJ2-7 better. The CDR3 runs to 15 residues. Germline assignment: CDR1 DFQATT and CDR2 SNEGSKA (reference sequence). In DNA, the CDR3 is TGCAGTGCTAGCCCAGCGACAAGCTCCTACAATGAGCAGTACTTC. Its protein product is CSASPATSSYNEQYF.